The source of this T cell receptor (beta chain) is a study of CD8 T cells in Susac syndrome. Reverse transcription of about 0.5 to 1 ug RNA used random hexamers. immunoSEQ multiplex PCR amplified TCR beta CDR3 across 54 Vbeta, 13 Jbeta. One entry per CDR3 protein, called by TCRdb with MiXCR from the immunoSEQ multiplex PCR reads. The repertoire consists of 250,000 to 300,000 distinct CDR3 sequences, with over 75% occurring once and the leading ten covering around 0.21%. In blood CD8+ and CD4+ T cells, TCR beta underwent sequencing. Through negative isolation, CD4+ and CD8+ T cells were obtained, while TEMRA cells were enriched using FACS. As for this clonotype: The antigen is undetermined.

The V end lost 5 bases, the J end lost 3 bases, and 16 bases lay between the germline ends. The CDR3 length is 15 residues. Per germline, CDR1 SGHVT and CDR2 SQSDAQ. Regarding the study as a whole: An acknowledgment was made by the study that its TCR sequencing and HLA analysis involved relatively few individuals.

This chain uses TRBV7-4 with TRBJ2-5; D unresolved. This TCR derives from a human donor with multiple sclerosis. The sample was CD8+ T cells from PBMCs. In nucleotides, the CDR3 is TGTGCCAGCAGCGGAGCCCAAGGAGAAGAAGAGACCCAGTACTTC. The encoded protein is CASSGAQGEEETQYF.